The 18 T cell receptor beta chains below all came from one sample that was sequenced in a study of CXCR3-negative and CXCR3-positive naive CD8 T cells. UMI-tagged TRB cDNA libraries were built via 5' RACE. TCRdb re-called the 5' RACE reads; one entry per CDR3 protein, DNA not given. With 43,000 or so distinct CDR3 sequences in the sample, the ten largest clones hold around 1.6%. Material: naive CXCR3- CD8+ T cells from blood. Subset noted: CD45RO-CCR7+CD27+CD95- naive CD8+ T cells lacking CXCR3 (TNR3-). The receptors here all came from a human donor in good health. Some clones in this sample may be carry-over from other donors' samples.

This chain links TRBV24-1 with TRBJ2-2. This CDR3 is built from 15 residues. Germline V gene data show CDR1 as KGHDR and CDR2 as SFDVKD. This chain's CDR3 is CATSDLGGNTGELFF.

The chain carries TRBV11-3 and TRBJ1-1; TCRdb reports TRBD1, a call that lacks DNA to check it against. The germline gives CDR1 SGHNT, CDR2 YENEEA. This CDR3 comprises 16 residues. This CDR3 reads CASSLGVGAQDTEAFF. The full variable domain, with the rest looked up from reference TRBV11-3 and TRBJ1-1, is EAGVVQSPRYKIIEKKQPVAFWCNPISGHNTLYWYLQNLGQGPELLIRYENEEAVDDSQLPKDRFSAERLKGVDSTLKIQPAELGDSAVYLCASSLGVGAQDTEAFFGQGTRLTVV.

The chain links TRBV28 to TRBJ2-7; as DNA is missing, the TRBD1 call by TCRdb cannot be tested. This CDR3 is 16 amino acids long. Per the germline V gene, CDR1 is MDHEN and CDR2 is SYDVKM. CDR3 amino acids: CASSSTRQGARGEQYF.

The chain recombines TRBV7-9 with TRBJ2-4; TCRdb's assignment of TRBD1 cannot be checked, as there is no DNA. The CDR3 has 16 amino acids. Looked up from germline, CDR1 is SEHNR and CDR2 is FQNEAQ (reference sequence). The CDR3 loop is CASSPTGGEDKNIQYF.

The J gene is TRBJ2-7, the V gene TRBV29-1; TCRdb's assignment of TRBD1 cannot be checked, as there is no DNA. Germline values: CDR1 SQVTM, CDR2 ANQGSEA. This CDR3 has 11 residues. This CDR3 reads CSVSDNYEQYF.

CDR3 sequence: CASTQGSPYEQYF. The V gene is TRBV7-8, the J gene TRBJ2-7. This CDR3 region has 13 residues. Germline V gene lookup returns CDR1 SGHVS and CDR2 FQNEAQ.

This chain connects TRBV6-2 or TRBV6-3 to TRBJ1-1; the D call of TRBD1 rests on TCRdb alone, since no DNA is present to check it. In germline, CDR1 is MNHEY, CDR2 SVGEGT. This CDR3 region has 13 residues. This CDR3 reads CASSRGENTEAFF.

The CDR3 sequence is CSARDLFRQGSTNEKLFF. The chain employs TRBV20-1 and TRBJ1-4. The CDR3 spans 18 residues. Germline CDR1 reads DFQATT; CDR2 reads SNEGSKA (reference sequence).

The V call is TRBV7-3, the J call TRBJ2-3; TCRdb calls TRBD2, which cannot be checked without DNA. This CDR3 comprises 18 residues. From germline, CDR1 is SGHTA and CDR2 FQGTGA. The CDR3 loop is CASSPSSGGGRGTDTQYF.

The chain recombines TRBV28 with TRBJ2-1. CDR1 and CDR2 (germline): MDHEN, SYDVKM. The CDR3 has 17 residues. The chain's CDR3 is CASSFMEAGDLYNEQFF. Filled out from reference TRBV28 and TRBJ2-1, the complete variable domain reads DVKVTQSSRYLVKRTGEKVFLECVQDMDHENMFWYRQDPGLGLRLIYFSYDVKMKEKGDIPEGYSVSREKKERFSLILESASTNQTSMYLCASSFMEAGDLYNEQFFGPGTRLTVL.

V is TRBV6-6 and J is TRBJ2-1; checking the TCRdb D call of TRBD2 is not possible without DNA. The germline gives CDR1 MNHNY, CDR2 SVGAGI (reference sequence). The CDR3 extends over 16 amino acids. This chain's CDR3 is CASSYSWRRDYNEQFF.

The chain joins TRBV28 to TRBJ2-1. This CDR3 is 11 amino acids long. Germline V lookup: CDR1 MDHEN, CDR2 SYDVKM. CDR3 loop: CASTFYNEQFF.

V usage is TRBV4-3 and J usage is TRBJ2-6; the TCRdb call, TRBD1, lacks DNA for checking. Per germline, CDR1 LGHNA and CDR2 YSLEER. The CDR3 consists of 17 residues. CDR3 loop: CASSQDLQGRSANVLTF.

This sequence joins TRBV7-9 and TRBJ2-1. The CDR3 is 14 residues long. From germline, CDR1 is SEHNR and CDR2 FQNEAQ (reference sequence). The CDR3 is CASSLNFGYNEQFF.

The gene calls are TRBV5-1 and TRBJ2-5. Germline CDR1 reads SGHRS; CDR2 reads YFSETQ. The CDR3 loop spans 14 amino acids. CDR3 loop: CASSLAEGQETQYF.

The rearrangement links TRBV29-1 to TRBJ2-2; no DNA is available, so the TRBD1 call from TCRdb remains unchecked. CDR1 and CDR2 (germline): SQVTM, ANQGSEA. The CDR3 is 16 amino acids. CDR3 region: CSVAPGQGIGVGELFF.

CDR3 region: CSATNKGSYEQYF. This chain uses TRBV20-1 with TRBJ2-7. This CDR3 contains 13 residues. Germline loops: CDR1 DFQATT, CDR2 SNEGSKA (reference sequence).

The chain joins TRBV20-1 to TRBJ2-3; TCRdb outputs TRBD2, but without DNA this stays unchecked. Germline CDR1 and CDR2: DFQATT and SNEGSKA (reference sequence). CDR3 size: 12 residues. This CDR3 is CSMAGYADTQYF.